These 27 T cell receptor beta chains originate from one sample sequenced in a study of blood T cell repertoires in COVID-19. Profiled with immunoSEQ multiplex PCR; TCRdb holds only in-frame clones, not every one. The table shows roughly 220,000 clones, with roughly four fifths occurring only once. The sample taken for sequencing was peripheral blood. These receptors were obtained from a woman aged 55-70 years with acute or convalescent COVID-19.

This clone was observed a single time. The CDR3 here is CASSLSFSSGANVLTF. The CDR3 DNA reads as TGTGCCAGCAGTTTATCATTCAGCTCTGGGGCCAACGTCCTGACTTTC. The rearrangement uses TRBV27 and TRBJ2-6; D is unresolved. CDR3 length: 16 amino acids. Between the trimmed V and J ends, which lost 0 bases and 0 bases, there was a span of 6 bases. In germline, CDR1 is MNHEY, CDR2 SMNVEV (reference sequence).

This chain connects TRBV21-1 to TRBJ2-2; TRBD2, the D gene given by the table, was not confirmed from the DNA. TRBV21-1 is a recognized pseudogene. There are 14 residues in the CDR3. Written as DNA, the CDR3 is TGTGCCAGCAGCAACGGGTCTAGGACCGGGGAGCTGTTTTTT. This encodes CASSNGSRTGELFF.

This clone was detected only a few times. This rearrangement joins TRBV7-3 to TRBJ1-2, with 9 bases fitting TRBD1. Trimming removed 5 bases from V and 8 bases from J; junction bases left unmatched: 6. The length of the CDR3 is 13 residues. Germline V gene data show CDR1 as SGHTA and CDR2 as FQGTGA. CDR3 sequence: CASSSTGGDGYTF. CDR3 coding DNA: TGTGCCAGCAGCAGTACAGGGGGCGACGGCTACACCTTC.

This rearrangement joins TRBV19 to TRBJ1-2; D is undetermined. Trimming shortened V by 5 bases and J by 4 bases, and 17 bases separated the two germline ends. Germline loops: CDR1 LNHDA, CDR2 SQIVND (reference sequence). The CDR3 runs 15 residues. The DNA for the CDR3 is TGTGCCAGTAGTGGGTCGGACTTAAAATCCTATGGCTACACCTTC. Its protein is CASSGSDLKSYGYTF.

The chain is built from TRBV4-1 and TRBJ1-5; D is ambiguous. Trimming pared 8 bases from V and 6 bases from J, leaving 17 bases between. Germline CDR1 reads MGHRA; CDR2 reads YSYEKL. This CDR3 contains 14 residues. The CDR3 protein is CASERDWGGQPQHF. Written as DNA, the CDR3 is TGCGCCAGCGAAAGGGATTGGGGAGGTCAGCCCCAGCATTTT.

The CDR3 nucleotides are TGTGCCAGCAGCCCTATAGCGGGGGGGCCGGATACGCAGTATTTT. It yields the protein CASSPIAGGPDTQYF. The V and J genes are TRBV9 and TRBJ2-3, with 11 bases fitting TRBD2. The CDR3 is made up of 15 amino acids. CDR1 is SGDLS, CDR2 YYNGEE, per germline. V was clipped by 4 bases and J by 6 bases; unmatched bases: 7.

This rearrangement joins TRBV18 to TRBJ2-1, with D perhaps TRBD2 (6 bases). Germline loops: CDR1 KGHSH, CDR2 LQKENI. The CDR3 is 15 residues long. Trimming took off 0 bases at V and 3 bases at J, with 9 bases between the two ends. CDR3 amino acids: CASSPPSAGYNEQFF. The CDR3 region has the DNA TGTGCCAGCTCACCACCCTCAGCGGGCTACAATGAGCAGTTCTTC.

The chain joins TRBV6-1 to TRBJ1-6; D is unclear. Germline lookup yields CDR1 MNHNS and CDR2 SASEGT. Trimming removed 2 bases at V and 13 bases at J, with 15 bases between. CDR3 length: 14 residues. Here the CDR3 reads CASSESGGTVPLHF. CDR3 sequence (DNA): TGTGCCAGCAGTGAATCGGGAGGCACGGTTCCCCTCCACTTT.

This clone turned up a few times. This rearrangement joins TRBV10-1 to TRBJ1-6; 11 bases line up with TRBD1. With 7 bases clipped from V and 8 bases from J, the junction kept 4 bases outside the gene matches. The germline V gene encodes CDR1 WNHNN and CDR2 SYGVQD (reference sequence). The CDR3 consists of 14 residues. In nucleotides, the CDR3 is TGCGCCAGCAAGAGGGACAGGGGGTATTCACCCCTCCACTTT. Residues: CASKRDRGYSPLHF.

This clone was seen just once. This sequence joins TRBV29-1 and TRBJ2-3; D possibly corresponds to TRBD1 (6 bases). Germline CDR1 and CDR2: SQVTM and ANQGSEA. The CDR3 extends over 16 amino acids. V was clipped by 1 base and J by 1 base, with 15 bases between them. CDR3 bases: TGCAGCGTTGAAGGGGGGCCCCTTGTGGGCACAGATACGCAGTATTTT. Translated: CSVEGGPLVGTDTQYF.

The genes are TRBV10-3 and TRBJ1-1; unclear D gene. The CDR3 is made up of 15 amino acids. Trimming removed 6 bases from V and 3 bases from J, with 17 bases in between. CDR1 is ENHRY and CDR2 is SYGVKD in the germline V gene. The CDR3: CAIRYRPSEDTEAFF. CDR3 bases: TGTGCCATCAGATATAGACCCTCTGAGGACACTGAAGCTTTCTTT.

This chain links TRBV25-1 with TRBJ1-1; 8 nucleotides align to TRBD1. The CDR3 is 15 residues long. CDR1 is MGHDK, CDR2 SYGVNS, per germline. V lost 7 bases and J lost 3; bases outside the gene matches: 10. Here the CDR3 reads CASTSNRGSYTEAFF. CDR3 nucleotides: TGTGCCAGCACCTCCAACAGGGGGTCCTACACTGAAGCTTTCTTT.

As DNA, the CDR3 is TGTGCCAGCAGCAACGGTGGTGGTTATGGCTACACCTTC. Amino acid sequence: CASSNGGGYGYTF. The chain joins TRBV28 to TRBJ1-2; D remains unclear. The CDR3 loop spans 13 amino acids. Per germline, CDR1 MDHEN and CDR2 SYDVKM. V dropped 6 bases and J dropped 5 bases, with 13 bases sitting between them.

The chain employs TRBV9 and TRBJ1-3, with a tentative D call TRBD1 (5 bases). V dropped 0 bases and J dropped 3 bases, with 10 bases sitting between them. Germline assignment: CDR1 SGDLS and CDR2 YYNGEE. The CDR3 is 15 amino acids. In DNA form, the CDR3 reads TGTGCCAGCAGCGTAGAGGGGTTGGGTGGAAACACCATATATTTT. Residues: CASSVEGLGGNTIYF.

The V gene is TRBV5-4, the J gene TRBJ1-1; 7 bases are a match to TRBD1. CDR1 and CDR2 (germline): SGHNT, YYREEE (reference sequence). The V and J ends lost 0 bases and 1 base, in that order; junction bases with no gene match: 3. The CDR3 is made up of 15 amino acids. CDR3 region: CASSLVAGGNTEAFF. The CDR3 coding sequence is TGTGCCAGCAGCTTGGTTGCAGGGGGGAACACTGAAGCTTTCTTT.

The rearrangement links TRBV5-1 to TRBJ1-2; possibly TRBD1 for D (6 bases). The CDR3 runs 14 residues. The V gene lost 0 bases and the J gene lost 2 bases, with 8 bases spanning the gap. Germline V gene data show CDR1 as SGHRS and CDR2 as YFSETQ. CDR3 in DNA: TGCGCCAGCAGCTTGGGCCAGGGGAACTATGGCTACACCTTC. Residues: CASSLGQGNYGYTF.

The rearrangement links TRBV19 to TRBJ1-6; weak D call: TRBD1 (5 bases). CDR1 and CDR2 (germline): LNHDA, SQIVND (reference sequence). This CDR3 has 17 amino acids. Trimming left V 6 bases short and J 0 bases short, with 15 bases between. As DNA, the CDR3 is TGTGCCAGTAGCAGGGTGACGGCTAGCTCCTATAATTCACCCCTCCACTTT. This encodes CASSRVTASSYNSPLHF.

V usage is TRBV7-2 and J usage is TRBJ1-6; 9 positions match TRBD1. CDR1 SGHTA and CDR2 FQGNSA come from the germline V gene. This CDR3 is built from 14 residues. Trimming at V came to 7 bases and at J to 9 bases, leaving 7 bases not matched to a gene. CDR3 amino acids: CASTIATGGSPLHF. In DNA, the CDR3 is TGTGCCAGCACCATAGCGACAGGGGGTTCACCCCTCCACTTT. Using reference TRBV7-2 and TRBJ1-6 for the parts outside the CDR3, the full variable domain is GAGVSQSPSNKVTEKGKDVELRCDPISGHTALYWYRQSLGQGLEFLIYFQGNSAPDKSGLPSDRFSAERTGGSVSTLTIQRTQQEDSAVYLCASTIATGGSPLHFGNGTRLTVT.

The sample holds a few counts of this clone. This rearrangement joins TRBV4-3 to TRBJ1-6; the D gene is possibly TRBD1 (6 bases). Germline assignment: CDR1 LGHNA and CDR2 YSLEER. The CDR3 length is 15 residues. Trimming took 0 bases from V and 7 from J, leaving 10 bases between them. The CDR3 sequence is CASSQDLGQNSPLHF. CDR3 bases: TGCGCCAGCAGCCAAGATTTAGGACAGAATTCACCCCTCCACTTT.

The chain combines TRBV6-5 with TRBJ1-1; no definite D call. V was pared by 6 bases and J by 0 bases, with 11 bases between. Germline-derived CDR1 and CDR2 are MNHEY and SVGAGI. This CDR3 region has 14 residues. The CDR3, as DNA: TGTGCCAGCAGGGGCCAGCTTATGAACACTGAAGCTTTCTTT. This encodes CASRGQLMNTEAFF.

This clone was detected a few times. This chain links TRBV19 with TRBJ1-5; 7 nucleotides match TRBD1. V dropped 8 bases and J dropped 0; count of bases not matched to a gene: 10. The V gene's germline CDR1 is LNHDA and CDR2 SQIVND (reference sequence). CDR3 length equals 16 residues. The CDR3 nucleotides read TGTGCCAGTGGGGACGTCGGGACAGCTAGCAATCAGCCCCAGCATTTT. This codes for CASGDVGTASNQPQHF.

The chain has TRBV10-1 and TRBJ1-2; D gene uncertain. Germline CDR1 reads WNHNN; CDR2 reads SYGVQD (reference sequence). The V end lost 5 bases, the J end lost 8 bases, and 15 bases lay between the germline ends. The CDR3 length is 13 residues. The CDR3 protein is CASSSQAKLGYTF. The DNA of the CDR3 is TGCGCCAGCAGTAGCCAGGCTAAGTTGGGCTACACCTTC.

The CDR3 region has the DNA TGCGCCAGCAGCTCCGGGGAAAACAATGAGCAGTTCTTC. Protein sequence: CASSSGENNEQFF. The V and J genes are TRBV5-1 and TRBJ2-1; D might be TRBD2 (5 bases). Per the germline V gene, CDR1 is SGHRS and CDR2 is YFSETQ. The CDR3 is made up of 13 amino acids. The V end was cut by 3 bases, the J end by 5 bases, with 9 bases between. Full variable domain (rest looked up from reference TRBV5-1 and TRBJ2-1): KAGVTQTPRYLIKTRGQQVTLSCSPISGHRSVSWYQQTPGQGLQFLFEYFSETQRNKGNFPGRFSGRQFSNSRSEMNVSTLELGDSALYLCASSSGENNEQFFGPGTRLTVL.

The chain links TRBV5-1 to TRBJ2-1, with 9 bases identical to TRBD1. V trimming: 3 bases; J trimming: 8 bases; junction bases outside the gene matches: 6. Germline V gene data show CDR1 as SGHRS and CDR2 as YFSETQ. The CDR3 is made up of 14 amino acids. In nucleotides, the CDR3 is TGCGCCAGCAGCTACGACAGGGGGGTCCATGAGCAGTTCTTC. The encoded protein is CASSYDRGVHEQFF.

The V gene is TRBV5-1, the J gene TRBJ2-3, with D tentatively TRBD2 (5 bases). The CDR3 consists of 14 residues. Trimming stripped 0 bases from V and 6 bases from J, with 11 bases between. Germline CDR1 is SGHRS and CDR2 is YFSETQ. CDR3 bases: TGCGCCAGCAGCTTGGGGACTGATCCGGATACGCAGTATTTT. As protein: CASSLGTDPDTQYF.

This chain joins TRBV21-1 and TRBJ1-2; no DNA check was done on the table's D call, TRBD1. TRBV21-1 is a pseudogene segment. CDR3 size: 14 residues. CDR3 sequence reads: CASSKGPGYYGYTF. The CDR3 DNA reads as TGTGCCAGCAGCAAAGGTCCAGGGTACTATGGCTACACCTTC.

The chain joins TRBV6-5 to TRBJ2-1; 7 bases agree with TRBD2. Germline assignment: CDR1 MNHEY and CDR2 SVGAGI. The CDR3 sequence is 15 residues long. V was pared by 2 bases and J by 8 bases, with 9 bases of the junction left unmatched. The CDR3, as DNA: TGTGCCAGCAGTTACGGTATAGGGAGGGAGTATGAGCAGTTCTTC. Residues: CASSYGIGREYEQFF.